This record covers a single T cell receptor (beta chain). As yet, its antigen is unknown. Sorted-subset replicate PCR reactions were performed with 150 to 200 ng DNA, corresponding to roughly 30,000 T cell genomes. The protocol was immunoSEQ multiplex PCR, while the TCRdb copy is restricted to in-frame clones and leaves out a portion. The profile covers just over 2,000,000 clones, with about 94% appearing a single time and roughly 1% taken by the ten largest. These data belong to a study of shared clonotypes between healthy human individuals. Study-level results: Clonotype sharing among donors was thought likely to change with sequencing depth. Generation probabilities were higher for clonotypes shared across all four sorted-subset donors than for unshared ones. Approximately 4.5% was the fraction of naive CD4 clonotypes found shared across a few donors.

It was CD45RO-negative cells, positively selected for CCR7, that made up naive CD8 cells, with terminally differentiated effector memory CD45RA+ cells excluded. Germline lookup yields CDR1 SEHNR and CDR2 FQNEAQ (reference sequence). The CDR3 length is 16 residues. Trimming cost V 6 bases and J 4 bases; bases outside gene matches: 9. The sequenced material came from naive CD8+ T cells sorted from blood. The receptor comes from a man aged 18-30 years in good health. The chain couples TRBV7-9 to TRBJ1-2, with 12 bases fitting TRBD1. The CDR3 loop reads CASSFPGTGGLYGYTF. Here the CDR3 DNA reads TGTGCCAGCAGTTTCCCTGGGACAGGGGGCCTCTATGGCTACACCTTC.